Following are 17 T cell receptor beta chains from one sample sequenced in a study of cytomegalovirus exposure and HLA in healthy donors. Libraries were prepared by immunoSEQ multiplex PCR; TCRdb keeps only in-frame clonotypes and omits some of them. Among around 260,000 clones listed, 90% were seen once. The sequenced sample was PBMCs. Receptors originate from a woman in her twenties or thirties in good health and CMV-seronegative.

The chain is built from TRBV7-8 and TRBJ1-2, with D possibly matching TRBD1 (6 bases). There are 14 residues in the CDR3. Trimming stripped 6 bases from V and 3 bases from J, with 14 bases between. Germline V CDR1 and CDR2: SGHVS, FQNEAQ. In nucleotides, the CDR3 is TGTGCCAGCAGTTACAGGGCCCCGGACTATGGCTACACCTTC. Translated, it gives CASSYRAPDYGYTF.

The chain carries TRBV27 and TRBJ2-7; tentatively, D is TRBD2 (6 bases). Germline V gene data show CDR1 as MNHEY and CDR2 as SMNVEV (reference sequence). V was clipped by 5 bases and J by 2 bases, with 13 bases between them. This CDR3 is 14 amino acids long. The CDR3 sequence is CASSPTAGPYEQYF. The CDR3 DNA reads as TGTGCCAGCAGTCCCACAGCGGGCCCCTACGAGCAGTACTTC.

The chain combines TRBV7-7 with TRBJ2-2; D is perhaps TRBD1 (6 bases). CDR3 length: 15 amino acids. Germline CDR1 SSHAT, CDR2 FNYEAQ (reference sequence). V lost 5 bases, J lost 4 bases, and 14 bases lay in between. The CDR3 sequence is CASSPGAFGTGELFF. The CDR3 nucleotides are TGTGCCAGCAGCCCAGGGGCCTTTGGCACCGGGGAGCTGTTTTTT.

In this sample, this clone turned up once. This chain links TRBV19 with TRBJ2-2; 8 nucleotides match TRBD1. Unmatched junction bases numbered 10, after V lost 10 bases and J lost 6 bases. CDR1 is LNHDA and CDR2 is SQIVND in the germline V gene (reference sequence). The length of the CDR3 is 14 residues. The CDR3 nucleotides read TGTGCCACCTCTCCCATGGACAGGGCCGGGGAGCTGTTTTTT. It codes for CATSPMDRAGELFF.

This rearrangement joins TRBV7-9 to TRBJ2-5; 11 bases match TRBD2. The CDR3 consists of 15 residues. CDR1 SEHNR and CDR2 FQNEAQ come from the germline V gene (reference sequence). V gave up 6 bases and J gave up 3 bases; unmatched junction bases: 6. Here the CDR3 reads CASREGLAAEETQYF. As DNA, the CDR3 is TGTGCCAGCAGGGAGGGACTAGCGGCTGAAGAGACCCAGTACTTC.

The chain couples TRBV27 to TRBJ2-7, with a possible D match to TRBD1 (6 bases). The CDR3 contains 13 residues. CDR1 and CDR2 (germline): MNHEY, SMNVEV (reference sequence). V lost 5 bases to trimming and J lost 1 base, with 9 bases between them. The CDR3 here is CASSPTGSYEQYF. CDR3 nucleotides: TGTGCCAGCAGTCCGACAGGATCCTACGAGCAGTACTTC.

This clone was counted only a few times. The V call is TRBV4-3, the J call TRBJ2-7; D call uncertain. Germline loops: CDR1 LGHNA, CDR2 YSLEER. CDR3 length: 13 residues. V lost 2 bases to trimming and J lost 2 bases, with 7 bases between them. In DNA, the CDR3 is TGCGCCAGCAGCCAAATGGGCGCCTACGAGCAGTACTTC. This translates into CASSQMGAYEQYF.

The CDR3 nucleotides read TGTGCCAGCAGTGAAGCCTTCTTCCCCCCATTCACCGGGGAGCTGTTTTTT. This sequence encodes CASSEAFFPPFTGELFF. The V gene is TRBV6-1, the J gene TRBJ2-2; no reliable D call. Trimming pared 0 bases from V and 4 bases from J, leaving 15 bases between. The CDR3 is 17 amino acids. The germline CDR1 and CDR2 sequences are MNHNS and SASEGT.

This chain joins TRBV6-5 and TRBJ1-1; D not certain. Trimming removed 2 bases at V and 0 bases at J, with 13 bases between. The CDR3 is made up of 16 amino acids. CDR1 and CDR2 (germline): MNHEY, SVGAGI. The CDR3 coding sequence is TGTGCCAGCAGTTACAACGCTCTGCGGATGAACACTGAAGCTTTCTTT. Residues: CASSYNALRMNTEAFF.

A single count supports this clone. The V gene is TRBV28, the J gene TRBJ1-1, with 9 bases aligning to TRBD1. The CDR3 covers 15 residues. The ends lost 6 bases at V and 7 bases at J; junction bases unmatched: 12. Germline-derived CDR1 and CDR2 are MDHEN and SYDVKM. Here the CDR3 DNA reads TGTGCCAGCAGGGGAGGGGACAGGGCCCGACTTGAAGCTTTCTTT. This codes for CASRGGDRARLEAFF. The full variable domain, with the rest looked up from reference TRBV28 and TRBJ1-1, is DVKVTQSSRYLVKRTGEKVFLECVQDMDHENMFWYRQDPGLGLRLIYFSYDVKMKEKGDIPEGYSVSREKKERFSLILESASTNQTSMYLCASRGGDRARLEAFFGQGTRLTVV.

At least ten counts were recorded for this clone. V gene TRBV5-1 combines with J gene TRBJ1-1, with a possible D match to TRBD1 (5 bases). With 0 bases removed from V and 1 base from J, the gap between germline ends came to 13 bases. CDR1 SGHRS and CDR2 YFSETQ come from the germline V gene. The CDR3 runs to 16 residues. This CDR3 reads CASSLGGKSWNTEAFF. The CDR3 DNA is TGCGCCAGCAGCTTGGGGGGGAAAAGCTGGAACACTGAAGCTTTCTTT. Looking up the rest from reference TRBV5-1 and TRBJ1-1 gives the full variable domain: KAGVTQTPRYLIKTRGQQVTLSCSPISGHRSVSWYQQTPGQGLQFLFEYFSETQRNKGNFPGRFSGRQFSNSRSEMNVSTLELGDSALYLCASSLGGKSWNTEAFFGQGTRLTVV.

This clone was seen a handful of times. The chain couples TRBV27 to TRBJ2-7; perhaps D is TRBD1 or TRBD2 (5 bases each). CDR1 and CDR2 from the germline V gene are MNHEY and SMNVEV (reference sequence). This CDR3 spans 15 amino acids. Trimming cost V 5 bases and J 7 bases, with 21 bases left between them. CDR3 bases: TGTGCCAGCAGTCATGGACTGGGGCCCACGGGGGAGCAGTACTTC. Translating it yields CASSHGLGPTGEQYF.

V usage is TRBV4-3 and J usage is TRBJ2-1; D is ambiguous. The germline gives CDR1 LGHNA, CDR2 YSLEER. The CDR3 runs 12 residues. With 0 bases removed from V and 3 bases from J, the gap between germline ends came to 0 bases. The DNA for the CDR3 is TGCGCCAGCAGCCAAGACTACAATGAGCAGTTCTTC. Translated, it gives CASSQDYNEQFF.

The V and J genes are TRBV7-2 and TRBJ2-2, with D maybe TRBD1 (6 bases). Trimming took 4 bases from V and 4 from J, leaving 13 bases between them. This CDR3 comprises 15 residues. The V gene's germline CDR1 is SGHTA and CDR2 FQGNSA. The CDR3 DNA sequence: TGTGCCAGCAGCTCTCCATTCAGGGGCACCGGGGAGCTGTTTTTT. Its protein product is CASSSPFRGTGELFF.

This clone was found a few times. This chain joins TRBV6-6 and TRBJ2-7, with D hard to call. Germline V gene sequence: CDR1 MNHNY, CDR2 SVGAGI (reference sequence). The CDR3 sequence is 15 residues long. The V and J ends lost 5 bases and 0 bases respectively, with 14 bases between them. CDR3 residues: CASSNPTLSSYEQYF. The CDR3, as DNA: TGTGCCAGCAGTAACCCGACGCTTAGCTCCTACGAGCAGTACTTC.

This clone was seen a single time. The V gene is TRBV13, the J gene TRBJ2-4; either TRBD1 or TRBD2 may fit D (6 bases each). V was clipped by 5 bases and J by 9 bases, with 14 bases between them. There are 13 residues in the CDR3. CDR1 and CDR2 (germline): PRHDT, FYEKMQ (reference sequence). In DNA, the CDR3 is TGTGCCAGCAGCCACGAGGGGGAGGCCATTCAGTACTTC. Translating gives CASSHEGEAIQYF.

The genes are TRBV5-1 and TRBJ1-1, with 9 bases identical to TRBD1. The CDR3 is 16 amino acids. Germline trimming cut 2 bases from V and 4 bases from J; bases unmatched to any gene: 9. From germline, CDR1 is SGHRS and CDR2 YFSETQ. DNA for the CDR3: TGCGCCAGCAGCTTCGGCGACGGGACAGGGCGCACTGAAGCTTTCTTT. As protein: CASSFGDGTGRTEAFF.